This T cell receptor (beta chain) was captured by sequencing in a study of read filtering for tumor transcriptome and immune sequencing. Findings and limits, study-wide: Sorted CD138-negative bone marrow cells were not purified T cells. IR-seq and RNA-seq agreed better without single-read clonotypes.

From around 0.4 ug of RNA, a library with molecular barcoded alpha/delta and beta/gamma adaptors was made. One entry per CDR3 protein results from TCRdb running MiXCR on the reads. The profile shows 75,000 to 95,000 distinct CDR3 sequences, around 12% of them singletons. This clonotype was seen repeatedly, ten times or more. Its antigen is currently unknown. Possible read error: a much larger clone is one base away. The CDR3 is made up of 15 amino acids. The germline V gene has CDR1 KGHDR and CDR2 SFDVKD. The TCR was taken from a donor aged 40 or older with multiple myeloma. The chain carries TRBV24-1 and TRBJ2-1; 8 bases match TRBD2. Sequencing was performed on a population of CD138-negative cells sorted from bone marrow. The CDR3 sequence: CATSESSGKANEQLF. Here the CDR3 DNA reads TGTGCCACCAGTGAAAGTAGCGGGAAGGCAAATGAGCAGCTCTTC.